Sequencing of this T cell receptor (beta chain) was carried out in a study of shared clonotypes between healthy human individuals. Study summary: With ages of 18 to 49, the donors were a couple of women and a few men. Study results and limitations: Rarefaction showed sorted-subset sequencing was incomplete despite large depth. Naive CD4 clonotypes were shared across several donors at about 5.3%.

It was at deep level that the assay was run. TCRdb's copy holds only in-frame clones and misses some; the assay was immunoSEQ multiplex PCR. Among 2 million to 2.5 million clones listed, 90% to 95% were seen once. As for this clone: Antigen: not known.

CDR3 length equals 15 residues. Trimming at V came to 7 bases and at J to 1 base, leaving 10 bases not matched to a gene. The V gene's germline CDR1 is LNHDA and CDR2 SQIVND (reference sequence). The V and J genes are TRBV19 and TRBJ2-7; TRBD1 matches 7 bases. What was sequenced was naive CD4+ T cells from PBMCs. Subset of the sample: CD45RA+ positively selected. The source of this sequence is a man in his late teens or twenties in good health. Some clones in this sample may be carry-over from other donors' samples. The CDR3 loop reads CASTEGTANSYEQYF. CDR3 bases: TGTGCCAGTACAGAAGGGACAGCGAATTCCTACGAGCAGTACTTC. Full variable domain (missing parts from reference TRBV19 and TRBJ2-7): DGGITQSPKYLFRKEGQNVTLSCEQNLNHDAMYWYRQDPGQGLRLIYYSQIVNDFQKGDIAEGYSVSREKKESFPLTVTSAQKNPTAFYLCASTEGTANSYEQYFGPGTRLTVT.